Included here is one T cell receptor beta chain sequence, with context. What it binds is not known. The assay was immunoSEQ multiplex PCR, and TCRdb's table has in-frame clones only and misses some. There are roughly 200,000 clones in the sample; approximately 95% occur only once, and around 0.96% lies in the top ten. Looked up from germline, CDR1 is MNHEY and CDR2 is SVGAGI. This CDR3 is 14 amino acids long. V shed 5 bases and J shed 3 bases, with 11 bases lying between them. This sample was taken from a study of T cell responses to AZD1222 COVID-19 vaccine. Study findings and constraints: Reports say nearly half of spike-specific TCRs go after unmutated variant regions. Spike-specific TCRs gained breadth and depth after people received two AZD1222 doses. Sampling that yielded the repertoires occurred only after the peak T cell response. The donors showed a predominance of white British ancestry and of females, with possible underestimation of clonal diversity.

The TCR sequence derives from an adult who received the MenACWY meningococcal vaccine as a control. This chain links TRBV6-5 with TRBJ1-5, with D tentatively TRBD1 (6 bases). The source material was peripheral blood, sampled 28 days after the second dose of the MenACWY control vaccine. The CDR3 sequence: CASSTHRDNQPQHF. Here the CDR3 DNA reads TGTGCCAGCAGTACCCACAGGGACAATCAGCCCCAGCATTTT.